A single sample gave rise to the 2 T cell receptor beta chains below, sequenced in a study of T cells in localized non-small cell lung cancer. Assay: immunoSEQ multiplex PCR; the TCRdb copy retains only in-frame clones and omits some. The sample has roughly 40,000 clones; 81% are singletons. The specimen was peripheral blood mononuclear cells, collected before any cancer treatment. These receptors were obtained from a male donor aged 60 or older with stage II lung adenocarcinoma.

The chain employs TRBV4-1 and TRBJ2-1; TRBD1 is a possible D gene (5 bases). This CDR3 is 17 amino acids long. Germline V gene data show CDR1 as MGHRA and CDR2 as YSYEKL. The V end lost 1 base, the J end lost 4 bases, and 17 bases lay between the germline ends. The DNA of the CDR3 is TGCGCCAGCAGCCAAGTTGTCAGGGAAGGGTCTTACAATGAGCAGTTCTTC. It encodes CASSQVVREGSYNEQFF.

The CDR3 DNA is TGTGCCAGCAGCCCGCGTGGGATTAACTATCAGCCCCAGCATTTT. It encodes CASSPRGINYQPQHF. The chain employs TRBV7-8 and TRBJ1-5; D is unresolved. This CDR3 has 15 amino acids. Trimming removed 5 bases from V and 5 bases from J, with 16 bases in between. Germline values: CDR1 SGHVS, CDR2 FQNEAQ.